The next 3 T cell receptor beta chains were all read from a single sample in a study of blood T cell repertoires in COVID-19. Clones were read by immunoSEQ multiplex PCR, and TCRdb kept only the in-frame ones, dropping some. The sample lists 200,000 to 250,000 clones; 75% to 85% were seen once. The sequencing sample was made of PBMCs or T cells enriched from blood (not recorded which). These receptors all come from a man aged 30 to 39 with acute COVID-19.

V usage is TRBV7-6 and J usage is TRBJ1-5, with D uncertain. The V and J ends lost 2 bases and 1 base respectively, with 6 bases between them. Germline V gives CDR1 SGHVS, CDR2 FNYEAQ. The CDR3 runs 14 residues. CDR3 sequence: CASSLTGSNQPQHF. The CDR3 coding sequence is TGTGCCAGCAGCTTAACGGGGAGCAATCAGCCCCAGCATTTT.

The chain carries TRBV2 and TRBJ2-5, with 7 bases matching TRBD2. CDR3 length equals 15 residues. With 8 bases clipped from V and 3 bases from J, the junction kept 12 bases outside the gene matches. CDR1 is SNHLY and CDR2 is FYNNEI in the germline V gene. CDR3 loop: CASVNGGREEETQYF. CDR3 nucleotides: TGTGCCAGCGTCAACGGGGGGAGAGAAGAAGAGACCCAGTACTTC.

This clone occurred a few times. The chain links TRBV30 to TRBJ1-3, with a tentative D call TRBD1 (5 bases). The V gene's germline CDR1 is GTSNPN and CDR2 SVGIG (reference sequence). Trimming stripped 1 base from V and 0 bases from J, with 10 bases between. The CDR3 extends over 15 amino acids. In DNA, the CDR3 is TGTGCCTGGAGTGGACAGCTGAGCTCTGGAAACACCATATATTTT. Amino acids: CAWSGQLSSGNTIYF. Full variable domain (remainder filled in from reference TRBV30 and TRBJ1-3): SQTIHQWPATLVQPVGSPLSLECTVEGTSNPNLYWYRQAAGRGLQLLFYSVGIGQISSEVPQNLSASRPQDRQFILSSKKLLLSDSGFYLCAWSGQLSSGNTIYFGEGSWLTVV.